This T cell receptor beta chain was captured in a study of blood T cell repertoires in COVID-19. Participant age was roughly 18 to 90 years, and participants resided in roughly 25 US areas. Trimming cost V 0 bases and J 6 bases; bases outside gene matches: 12. In germline, CDR1 is SGHTA, CDR2 FQGNSA. This CDR3 region has 18 residues. Some clones are missing from TCRdb's copy, which holds only in-frame ones; the method was immunoSEQ multiplex PCR. The table shows hundreds of thousands of clones, with about 88% occurring only once. This chain uses TRBV7-2 with TRBJ2-7, with TRBD2 matching over 12 bases. This clonotype was obtained from a woman aged 35 to 49 who had recovered from COVID-19. Sample: PBMCs or T cells enriched from blood (not recorded which). CDR3 sequence reads: CASSLARASGGARGEQYF. CDR3 DNA: TGTGCCAGCAGCTTAGCGCGGGCTAGCGGGGGGGCCCGAGGCGAGCAGTACTTC.